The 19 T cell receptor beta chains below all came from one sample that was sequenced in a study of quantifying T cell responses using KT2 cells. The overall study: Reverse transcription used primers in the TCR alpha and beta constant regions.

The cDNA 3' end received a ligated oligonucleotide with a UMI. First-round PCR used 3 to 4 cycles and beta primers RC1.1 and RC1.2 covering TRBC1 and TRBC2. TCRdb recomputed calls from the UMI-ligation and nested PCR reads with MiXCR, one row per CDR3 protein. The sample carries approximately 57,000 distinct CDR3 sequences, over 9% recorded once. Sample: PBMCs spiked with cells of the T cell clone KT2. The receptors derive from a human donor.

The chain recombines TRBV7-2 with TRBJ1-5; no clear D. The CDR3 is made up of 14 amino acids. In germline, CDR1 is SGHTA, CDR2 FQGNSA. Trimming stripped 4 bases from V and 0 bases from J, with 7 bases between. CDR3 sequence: CASSSRYSNQPQHF. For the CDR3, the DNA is TGTGCCAGCAGCTCACGTTATAGCAATCAGCCCCAGCATTTT. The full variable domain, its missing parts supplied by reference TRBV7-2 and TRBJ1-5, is GAGVSQSPSNKVTEKGKDVELRCDPISGHTALYWYRQSLGQGLEFLIYFQGNSAPDKSGLPSDRFSAERTGGSVSTLTIQRTQQEDSAVYLCASSSRYSNQPQHFGDGTRLSIL.

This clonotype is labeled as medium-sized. The CDR3 DNA reads TGCAGTGCTAGAGTTCGGGACAGGGTCGACTATGGCTACACCTTC. Translating it yields CSARVRDRVDYGYTF. V and J are TRBV20-1 and TRBJ1-2, with TRBD1 matching over 9 bases. Germline V gene data show CDR1 as DFQATT and CDR2 as SNEGSKA (reference sequence). The CDR3 spans 15 residues. Trimming took 1 base from V and 3 from J; bases not matched to a gene: 6.

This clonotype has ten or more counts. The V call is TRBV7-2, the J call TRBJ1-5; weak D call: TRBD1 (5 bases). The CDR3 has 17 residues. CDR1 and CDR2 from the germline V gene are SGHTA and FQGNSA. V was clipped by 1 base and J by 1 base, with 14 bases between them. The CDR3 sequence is CASSLVGGLGSNQPQHF. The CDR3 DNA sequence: TGTGCCAGCAGCTTAGTTGGGGGACTAGGAAGCAATCAGCCCCAGCATTTT.

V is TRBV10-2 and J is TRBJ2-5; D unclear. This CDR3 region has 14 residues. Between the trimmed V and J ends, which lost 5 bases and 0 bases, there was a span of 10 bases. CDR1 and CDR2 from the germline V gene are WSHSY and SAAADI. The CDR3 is CASSITSYQETQYF. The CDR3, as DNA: TGCGCCAGCAGTATTACATCGTACCAAGAGACCCAGTACTTC.

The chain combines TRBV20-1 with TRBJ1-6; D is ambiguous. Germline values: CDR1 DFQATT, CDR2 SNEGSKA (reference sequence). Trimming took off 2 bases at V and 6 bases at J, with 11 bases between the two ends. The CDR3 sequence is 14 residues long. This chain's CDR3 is CSARPPGSNSPLHF. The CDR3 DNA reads TGCAGTGCTAGACCCCCGGGCAGTAATTCACCCCTCCACTTT.

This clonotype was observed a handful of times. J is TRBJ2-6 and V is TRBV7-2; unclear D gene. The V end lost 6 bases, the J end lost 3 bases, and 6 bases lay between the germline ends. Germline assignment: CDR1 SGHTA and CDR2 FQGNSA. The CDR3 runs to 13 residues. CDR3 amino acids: CASSRRGANVLTF. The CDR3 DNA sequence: TGTGCCAGCAGTCGTCGTGGGGCCAACGTCCTGACTTTC.

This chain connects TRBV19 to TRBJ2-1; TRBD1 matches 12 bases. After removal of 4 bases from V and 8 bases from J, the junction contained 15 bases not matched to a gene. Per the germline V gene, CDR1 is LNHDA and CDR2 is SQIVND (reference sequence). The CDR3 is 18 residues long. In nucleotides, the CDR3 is TGTGCCAGTAGTACTCAAATCCGGGACAGGGGGCGATGGGATGAGCAGTTCTTC. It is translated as CASSTQIRDRGRWDEQFF.

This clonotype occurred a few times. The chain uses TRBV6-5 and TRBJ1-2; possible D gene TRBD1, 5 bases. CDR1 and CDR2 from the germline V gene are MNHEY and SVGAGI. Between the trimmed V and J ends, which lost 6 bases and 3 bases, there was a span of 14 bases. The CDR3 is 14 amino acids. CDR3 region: CASSSTVGDYGYTF. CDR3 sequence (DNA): TGTGCCAGCAGCTCGACAGTGGGGGACTATGGCTACACCTTC.

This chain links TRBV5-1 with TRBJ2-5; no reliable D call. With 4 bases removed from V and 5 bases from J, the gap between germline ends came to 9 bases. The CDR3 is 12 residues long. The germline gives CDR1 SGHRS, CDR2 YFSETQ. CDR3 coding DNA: TGCGCCAGCAGCATGAGTGGGGAGACCCAGTACTTC. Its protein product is CASSMSGETQYF. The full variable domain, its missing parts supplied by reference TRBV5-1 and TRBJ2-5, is KAGVTQTPRYLIKTRGQQVTLSCSPISGHRSVSWYQQTPGQGLQFLFEYFSETQRNKGNFPGRFSGRQFSNSRSEMNVSTLELGDSALYLCASSMSGETQYFGPGTRLLVL.

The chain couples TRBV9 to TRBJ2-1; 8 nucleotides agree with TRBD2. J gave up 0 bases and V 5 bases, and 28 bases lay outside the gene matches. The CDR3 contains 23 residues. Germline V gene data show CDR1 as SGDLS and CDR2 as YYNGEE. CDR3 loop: CASSLVESWGLGGLRSSYNEQFF. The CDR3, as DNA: TGTGCCAGCAGTCTGGTCGAATCTTGGGGACTAGGAGGATTAAGGAGCTCCTACAATGAGCAGTTCTTC. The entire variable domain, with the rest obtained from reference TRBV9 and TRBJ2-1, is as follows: DSGVTQTPKHLITATGQRVTLRCSPRSGDLSVYWYQQSLDQGLQFLIQYYNGEERAKGNILERFSAQQFPDLHSELNLSSLELGDSALYFCASSLVESWGLGGLRSSYNEQFFGPGTRLTVL.

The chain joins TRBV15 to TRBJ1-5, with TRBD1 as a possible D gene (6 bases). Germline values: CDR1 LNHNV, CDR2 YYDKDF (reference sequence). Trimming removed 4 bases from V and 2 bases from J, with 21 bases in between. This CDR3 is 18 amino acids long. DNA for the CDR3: TGTGCCACCAGCACTTCTTCGGGGGCGAGGGGCGGCAATCAGCCCCAGCATTTT. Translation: CATSTSSGARGGNQPQHF.

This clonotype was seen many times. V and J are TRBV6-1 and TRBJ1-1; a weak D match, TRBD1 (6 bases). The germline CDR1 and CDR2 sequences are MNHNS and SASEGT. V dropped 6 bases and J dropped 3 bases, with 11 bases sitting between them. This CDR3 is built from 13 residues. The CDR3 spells CASSQTGYTEAFF. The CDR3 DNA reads TGTGCCAGCAGCCAAACAGGGTACACTGAAGCTTTCTTT.

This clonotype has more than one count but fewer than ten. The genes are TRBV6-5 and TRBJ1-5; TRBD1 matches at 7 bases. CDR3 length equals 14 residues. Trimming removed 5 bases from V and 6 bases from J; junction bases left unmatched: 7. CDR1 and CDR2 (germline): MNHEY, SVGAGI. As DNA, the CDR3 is TGTGCCAGCAGTAATCAGGGGGTGGGTCAGCCCCAGCATTTT. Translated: CASSNQGVGQPQHF.

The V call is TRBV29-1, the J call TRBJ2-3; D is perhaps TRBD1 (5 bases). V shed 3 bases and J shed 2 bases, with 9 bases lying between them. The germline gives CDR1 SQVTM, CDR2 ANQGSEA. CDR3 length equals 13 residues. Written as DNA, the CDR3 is TGCAGCGTTGAGAGACAGCTCACAGATACGCAGTATTTT. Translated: CSVERQLTDTQYF.

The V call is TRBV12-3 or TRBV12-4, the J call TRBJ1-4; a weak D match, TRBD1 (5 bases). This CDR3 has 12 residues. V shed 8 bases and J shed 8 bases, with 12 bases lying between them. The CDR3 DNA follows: TGTGCCAGCCGAAGGGAGGGGGAAAAACTGTTTTTT. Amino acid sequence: CASRREGEKLFF.

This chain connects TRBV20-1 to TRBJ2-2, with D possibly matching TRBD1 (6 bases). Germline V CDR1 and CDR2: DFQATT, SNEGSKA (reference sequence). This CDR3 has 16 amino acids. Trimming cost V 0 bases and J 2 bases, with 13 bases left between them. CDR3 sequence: CSARDPGHKNTGELFF. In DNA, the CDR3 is TGCAGTGCTAGAGATCCGGGACATAAAAACACCGGGGAGCTGTTTTTT.

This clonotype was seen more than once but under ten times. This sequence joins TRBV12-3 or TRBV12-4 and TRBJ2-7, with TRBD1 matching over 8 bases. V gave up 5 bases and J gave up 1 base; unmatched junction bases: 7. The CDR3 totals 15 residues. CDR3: CASSLSRDRSYEQYF. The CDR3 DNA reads TGTGCCAGCAGTCTGAGCCGGGACAGGTCCTACGAGCAGTACTTC.

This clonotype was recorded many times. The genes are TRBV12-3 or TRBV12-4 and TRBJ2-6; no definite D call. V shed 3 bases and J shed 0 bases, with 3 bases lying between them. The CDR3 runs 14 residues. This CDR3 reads CASSFSSGANVLTF. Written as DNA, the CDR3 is TGTGCCAGCAGTTTCAGCTCTGGGGCCAACGTCCTGACTTTC.

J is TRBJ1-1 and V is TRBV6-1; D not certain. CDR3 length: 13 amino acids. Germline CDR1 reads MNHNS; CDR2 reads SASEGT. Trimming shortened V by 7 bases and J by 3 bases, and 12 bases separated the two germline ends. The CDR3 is CASNLGTHTEAFF. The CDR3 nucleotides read TGTGCCAGCAACCTAGGAACCCACACTGAAGCTTTCTTT.